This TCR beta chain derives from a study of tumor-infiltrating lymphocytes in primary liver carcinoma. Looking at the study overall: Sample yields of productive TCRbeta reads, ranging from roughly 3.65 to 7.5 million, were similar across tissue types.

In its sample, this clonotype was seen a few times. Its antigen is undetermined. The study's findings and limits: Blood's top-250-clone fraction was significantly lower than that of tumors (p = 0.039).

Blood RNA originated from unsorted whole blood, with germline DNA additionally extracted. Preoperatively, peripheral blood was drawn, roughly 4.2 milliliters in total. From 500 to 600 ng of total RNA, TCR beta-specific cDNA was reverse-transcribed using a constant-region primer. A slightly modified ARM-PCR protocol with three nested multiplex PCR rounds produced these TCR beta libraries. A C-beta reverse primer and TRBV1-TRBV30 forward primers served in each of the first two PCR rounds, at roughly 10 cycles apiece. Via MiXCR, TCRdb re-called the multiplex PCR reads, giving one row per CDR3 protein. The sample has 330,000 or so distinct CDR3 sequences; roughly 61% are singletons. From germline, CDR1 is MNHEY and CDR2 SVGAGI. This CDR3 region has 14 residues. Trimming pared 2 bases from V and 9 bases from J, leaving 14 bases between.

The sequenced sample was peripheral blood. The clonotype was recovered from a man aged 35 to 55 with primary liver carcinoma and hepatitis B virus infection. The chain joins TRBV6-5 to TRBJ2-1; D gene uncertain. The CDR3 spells CASSYGLTGGEQFF. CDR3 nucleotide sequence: TGTGCCAGCAGTTACGGTTTAACGGGCGGTGAGCAGTTCTTC.